The TCR beta chain under discussion was sequenced for a study of T-cell reconstitution after alpha-beta-depleted transplantation in children. TCRbeta library preparation incorporated unique molecular identifiers. TCRdb analysed the PCR reads with MiXCR anew, one entry per CDR3 protein. In the table there are 150,000 to 200,000 distinct CDR3 sequences, 6.5% to 7.5% of which are singletons. V dropped 5 bases and J dropped 5; count of bases not matched to a gene: 10. The germline V gene has CDR1 DFQATT and CDR2 SNEGSKA (reference sequence). The CDR3 totals 15 residues. The table lists this clonotype with a few counts.

The TCR sequence derives from a human donor who donated a stem cell graft to a child with Wiskott-Aldrich syndrome. This specimen was PBMCs from the stem cell graft donor, taken from the stem cell graft. J is TRBJ2-5 and V is TRBV20-1; 11 nucleotides line up with TRBD1. CDR3 residues: CSAPPGTGGDETQYF. DNA for the CDR3: TGCAGTGCTCCACCCGGGACAGGGGGGGACGAGACCCAGTACTTC.